This passage covers 4 T cell receptor beta chains from one sample sequenced in a study of patients and donors after allogeneic stem cell transplantation. TCRdb reprocessed the RT-PCR reads with MiXCR, giving one entry per CDR3 protein. The table lists approximately 150,000 distinct CDR3 sequences, approximately 28% of them singletons, with around 3% in the top ten. Material: blood, either unsorted or a sorted T cell fraction (not recorded which). The receptors were gathered from a human donor who was either an allogeneic HSCT recipient or a stem cell or donor lymphocyte infusion donor (not recorded which). It is not recorded whose cells these are; they may come from a transplant donor.

This clonotype was counted between two and nine times. The chain employs TRBV15 and TRBJ1-5; D perhaps matches TRBD1 (5 bases). CDR1 and CDR2 (germline): LNHNV, YYDKDF (reference sequence). Between the trimmed V and J ends, which lost 5 bases and 2 bases, there was a span of 10 bases. This CDR3 region has 14 residues. CDR3 nucleotide sequence: TGTGCCACCAGCTTGTGGGGGGGCAATCAGCCCCAGCATTTT. Its translation: CATSLWGGNQPQHF. The full variable domain, completed using reference TRBV15 and TRBJ1-5, is DAMVIQNPRYQVTQFGKPVTLSCSQTLNHNVMYWYQQKSSQAPKLLFHYYDKDFNNEADTPDNFQSRRPNTSFCFLDIRSPGLGDTAMYLCATSLWGGNQPQHFGDGTRLSIL.

This chain uses TRBV5-1 with TRBJ2-2, with unresolved D. Germline V gene data show CDR1 as SGHRS and CDR2 as YFSETQ. V was trimmed by 3 bases and J by 0 bases, leaving 15 bases between them. This CDR3 comprises 17 residues. The CDR3 DNA reads TGCGCCAGCAGCTGGCCCCCCCCACCCGCGAACACCGGGGAGCTGTTTTTT. It is translated as CASSWPPPPANTGELFF.

This clonotype was observed a handful of times. The junction departs from the called germline gene at one end, perhaps through a read error. The J gene is TRBJ1-5, the V gene TRBV6-2 or TRBV6-3; tentatively, D is TRBD1 (5 bases). The germline V gene has CDR1 MNHEY and CDR2 SVGEGT. This CDR3 comprises 17 residues. The CDR3 loop is CASSYFQWRQGGQPQHF. The CDR3 DNA reads TGTGCCAGCAGCTACTTTCAATGGAGGCAGGGCGGTCAGCCCCAGCATTTT.

CDR3 DNA: TGTGCCAGCAGTCCCCAGGGGCTAGCGGATACGCAGTATTTT. Translation: CASSPQGLADTQYF. This chain joins TRBV12-3 or TRBV12-4 and TRBJ2-3; D may be TRBD1 or TRBD2 (6 bases each). V was pared by 5 bases and J by 6 bases, with 15 bases between. The CDR3 is made up of 14 amino acids.